The 2 T cell receptor beta chains below were found in one sample sequenced in a study of post-analysis software for immune sequencing data. Study findings and constraints: Among a few TRBV segments more frequent in patients than controls were TRBV5-6, TRBV5-1 and TRBV20-1.

The antigens of these receptors remain unknown. Unique molecular identifiers were built into the TCR beta cDNA libraries. Each CDR3 protein gets one entry after TCRdb re-called the PCR reads with MiXCR. In the table there are around 200,000 distinct CDR3 sequences, around 30% of which are singletons. The specimen was blood. The source of these receptors is a girl under 18 with multiple sclerosis.

A note on this clonotype: A much bigger clone sits one base away, suggesting this may be a read error. The chain is built from TRBV7-9 and TRBJ1-1; 12 bases align to TRBD1. This CDR3 comprises 15 residues. Per germline, CDR1 SEHNR and CDR2 FQNEAQ (reference sequence). CDR3 DNA: TGTGCCAGCGGCTTAGGGACAGGGGGCAGGACTGAAGCTTTCTTT. This encodes CASGLGTGGRTEAFF.

Many counts were recorded for this clonotype. The rearrangement links TRBV6-1 to TRBJ1-2; the D is unclear. V shed 6 bases and J shed 0 bases, with 14 bases lying between them. The CDR3 has 15 amino acids. Germline CDR1 is MNHNS and CDR2 is SASEGT. CDR3 sequence reads: CASSPRVSANYGYTF. The CDR3 nucleotides are TGTGCCAGCAGCCCGAGAGTATCCGCTAACTATGGCTACACCTTC.